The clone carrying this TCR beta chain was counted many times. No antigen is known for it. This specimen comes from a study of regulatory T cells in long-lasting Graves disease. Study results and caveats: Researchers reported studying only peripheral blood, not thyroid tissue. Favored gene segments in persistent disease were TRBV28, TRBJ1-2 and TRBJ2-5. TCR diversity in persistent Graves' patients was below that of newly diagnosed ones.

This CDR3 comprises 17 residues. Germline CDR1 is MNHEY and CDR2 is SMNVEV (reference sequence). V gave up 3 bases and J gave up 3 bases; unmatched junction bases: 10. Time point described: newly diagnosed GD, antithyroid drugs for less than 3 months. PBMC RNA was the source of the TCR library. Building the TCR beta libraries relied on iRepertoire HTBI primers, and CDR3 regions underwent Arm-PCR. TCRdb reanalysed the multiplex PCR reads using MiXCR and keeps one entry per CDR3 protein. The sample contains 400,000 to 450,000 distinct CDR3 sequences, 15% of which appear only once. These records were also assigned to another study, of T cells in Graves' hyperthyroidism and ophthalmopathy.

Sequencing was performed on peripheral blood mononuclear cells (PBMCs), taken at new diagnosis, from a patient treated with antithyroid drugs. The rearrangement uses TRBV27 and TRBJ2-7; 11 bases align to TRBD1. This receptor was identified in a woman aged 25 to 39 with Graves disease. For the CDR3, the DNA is TGTGCCAGCAGTTTGCTCCCCGGGACAGGGGGAGACTACGAGCAGTACTTC. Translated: CASSLLPGTGGDYEQYF.